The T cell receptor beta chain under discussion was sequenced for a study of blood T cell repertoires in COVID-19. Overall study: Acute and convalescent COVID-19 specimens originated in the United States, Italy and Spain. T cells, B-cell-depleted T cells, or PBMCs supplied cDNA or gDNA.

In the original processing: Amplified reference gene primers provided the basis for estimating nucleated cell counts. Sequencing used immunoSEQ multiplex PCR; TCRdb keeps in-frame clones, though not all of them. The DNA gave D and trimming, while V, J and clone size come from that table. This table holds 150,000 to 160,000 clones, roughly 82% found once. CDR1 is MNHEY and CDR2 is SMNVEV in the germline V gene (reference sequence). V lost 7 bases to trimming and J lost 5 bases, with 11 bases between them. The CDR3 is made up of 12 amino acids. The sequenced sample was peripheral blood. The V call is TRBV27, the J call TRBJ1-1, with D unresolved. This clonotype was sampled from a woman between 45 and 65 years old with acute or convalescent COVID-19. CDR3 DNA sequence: TGTGCCAGCACGTCTAGGAAGACTGAAGCTTTCTTT. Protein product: CASTSRKTEAFF.